This section outlines one T cell receptor beta chain sequence together with its context. The antigen is not known. Second-dose schedules of about 4 or about 12 weeks were combined. The data were taken from a study of T cell responses to AZD1222 COVID-19 vaccine. General observations from the study: CD4 TCRs associated with vaccination spanned spike, dominating at 160-218 and 743-854.

The CDR3 is 15 amino acids. The ends were cut back, 5 bases at V and 7 bases at J, with 21 bases in the middle. CDR1 is SGHTA, CDR2 FQGNSA, per germline. Profiled with immunoSEQ multiplex PCR; TCRdb holds only in-frame clones, not every one. This table holds around 150,000 clones, around 92% found once. The sequencing used peripheral blood, collected 28 days after the second AZD1222 dose. The chain employs TRBV7-2 and TRBJ2-7; D perhaps matches TRBD2 (6 bases). The source is an adult who received the AZD1222 COVID-19 vaccine. The CDR3 reads CASSPPAGRFQEQYF. The CDR3 DNA reads TGTGCCAGCAGCCCCCCGGCGGGGAGATTTCAGGAGCAGTACTTC.